The sequence of this TCR beta chain was determined in a study of shared clonotypes between healthy human individuals. Notes on the study in general: Generation of non-shared clonotypes was less probable than generation of clonotypes shared by all four donors.

As concerns this clone: Its specificity is not known.

V was clipped by 3 bases and J by 3 bases, with 9 bases between them. The CDR3 extends over 13 amino acids. Germline values: CDR1 SGHVS, CDR2 FQNEAQ. The assay was immunoSEQ multiplex PCR, and TCRdb's table has in-frame clones only and misses some. The sample carries about 95,000 clones, around two thirds recorded once. The receptor was derived from a man under 40 in good health. What was sequenced was memory CD8+ T cells sorted from blood. The subset is: CD45RO+ cells pooled with CCR7-negative TemRA cells. The chain has TRBV7-8 and TRBJ2-7; tentative D call: TRBD1 (6 bases). The CDR3 region has the DNA TGTGCCAGCAGCTTGGGGACACACTACGAGCAGTACTTC. Translating gives CASSLGTHYEQYF.